Sample share makes the clone carrying this T cell receptor (beta chain) medium-sized (0.01 to 0.1%). This sample is drawn from a study of blood T cell repertoires in COVID-19. Study context: Samples taken during acute and convalescent COVID-19 were collected in the United States, Italy and Spain. Sources were T cells, B-cell-depleted T cells, or PBMCs; the material itself was cDNA or gDNA.

In the study's own analysis: Amplifying reference gene primers gave estimates of nucleated cell counts. The assay was immunoSEQ multiplex PCR, and TCRdb's table has in-frame clones only and misses some. Clonal size and the V and J genes are those of that table, whereas D and trimming came from the DNA. The repertoire has tens of thousands of clones, around four fifths of them found once; the top ten carry about 5%. V lost 10 bases and J lost 3, with 10 bases in between. Germline values: CDR1 MNHEY, CDR2 SVGAGI. The CDR3 runs to 12 residues. Sequencing was performed on peripheral blood. The TCR comes from a man aged 45-60 years with active COVID-19. The rearrangement uses TRBV6-5 and TRBJ1-5; TRBD1 is a possible D gene (6 bases). The CDR3: CATTGPNQPQHF. As DNA, the CDR3 is TGTGCCACCACAGGGCCCAATCAGCCCCAGCATTTT.